This TCR beta chain was observed in a study of vaccination and CD4 T cells after COVID-19. General study points: Early post-infection timepoints were not included, and relatively few convalescent patients were studied.

Treatment noted: roughly 11-day PBMC culture with coronavirus spike peptide pools or control peptides (ViraFEST assay). The cultures had half their medium swapped for fresh IL-2 medium on days 3 and 7. Looked up from germline, CDR1 is MNHNS and CDR2 is SASEGT. The CDR3 length is 13 residues. Between the trimmed V and J ends, which lost 3 bases and 10 bases, there was a span of 13 bases. The Oncomine TCR Beta short-read assay generated sequence data from the DNA of cultured CD4+ T cells. One entry per CDR3 protein results from TCRdb running MiXCR on the PCR reads. The table includes 15,000 to 20,000 distinct CDR3 sequences, around 55% detected once. Details on this clonotype: Its antigen is not identified.

The receptor was isolated from a human donor who had recovered from COVID-19. Sequenced: CD4+ T cells from blood, cultured in vitro. The V and J genes are TRBV6-1 and TRBJ1-5; D might be TRBD1 (5 bases). CDR3 in DNA: TGTGCCAGCAGTGATTCGGACATCGGCCCCCAGCATTTT. Protein sequence: CASSDSDIGPQHF.